This TCR beta chain originates from a study of blood T cell repertoires in COVID-19. Study-level information: The study drew acute and convalescent COVID-19 samples from the United States, Italy and Spain. T cells, B-cell-depleted T cells, or PBMCs supplied cDNA or gDNA.

Looked up from germline, CDR1 is SGHDT and CDR2 is YYEEEE. J was trimmed by 5 bases and V by 4 bases; bases with no gene match: 3. The length of the CDR3 is 13 residues. Per the study methods: Reference gene primer amplification yielded estimated nucleated cell counts. Sequencing used immunoSEQ multiplex PCR; TCRdb keeps in-frame clones, though not all of them. V and J calls and clone size are given by that table; D and trimming were obtained from the DNA. The data contain 150,000 to 200,000 clones, 82% of them singletons. The material sequenced was peripheral blood. The receptor was derived from a woman aged 70-85 years with acute or convalescent COVID-19. The gene calls are TRBV5-6 and TRBJ2-1; 7 positions match TRBD2. The CDR3 is CASSPGTNNEQFF. The CDR3 coding sequence is TGTGCCAGCAGCCCCGGGACTAACAATGAGCAGTTCTTC. Based on the CDR3 plus reference TRBV5-6 and TRBJ2-1, the full variable domain is DAGVTQSPTHLIKTRGQQVTLRCSPKSGHDTVSWYQQALGQGPQFIFQYYEEEERQRGNFPDRFSGHQFPNYSSELNVNALLLGDSALYLCASSPGTNNEQFFGPGTRLTVL.